The 3 T cell receptor beta chains below were found in one sample sequenced in a study of T-cell memory formation after mild COVID-19. TCRdb fed the 5' RACE reads into MiXCR, producing one record per CDR3 protein. The sample shows approximately 580,000 distinct CDR3 sequences, over 20% of them seen only once. The material sequenced was PBMCs or a T cell subset sorted from them (not recorded which). These receptors were collected from an adult woman who had mild COVID-19 (a few samples of this study predate the infection). Cell type and time point are not known.

This clonotype was detected ten times or more. V and J are TRBV13 and TRBJ2-1, with D possibly matching TRBD2 (7 bases). The germline CDR1 and CDR2 sequences are PRHDT and FYEKMQ (reference sequence). The CDR3 has 16 amino acids. Trimming left V 4 bases short and J 7 bases short, with 20 bases between. CDR3 coding DNA: TGTGCCAGCAGCTCCGAACGAGGGGGGGCAGGGAATGAGCAGTTCTTC. It is translated as CASSSERGGAGNEQFF.

This clonotype was detected a few times. This chain joins TRBV15 and TRBJ2-2; 9 bases match TRBD2. The CDR3 is 13 amino acids. With 6 bases clipped from V and 7 bases from J, the junction kept 3 bases outside the gene matches. Germline V gives CDR1 LNHNV, CDR2 YYDKDF (reference sequence). CDR3 bases: TGTGCCACCAGTGAACTAGCGGGCGGGGAGCTGTTTTTT. As protein: CATSELAGGELFF. The full variable domain, its missing parts supplied by reference TRBV15 and TRBJ2-2, is DAMVIQNPRYQVTQFGKPVTLSCSQTLNHNVMYWYQQKSSQAPKLLFHYYDKDFNNEADTPDNFQSRRPNTSFCFLDIRSPGLGDTAMYLCATSELAGGELFFGEGSRLTVL.

This clonotype was observed a handful of times. This chain uses TRBV25-1 with TRBJ2-1; the D is unclear. The CDR3 length is 11 residues. Germline CDR1 and CDR2: MGHDK and SYGVNS. Trimming shortened V by 8 bases and J by 4 bases, and 6 bases separated the two germline ends. This CDR3 reads CASVRYNEQFF. Written as DNA, the CDR3 is TGTGCCAGCGTTAGGTACAATGAGCAGTTCTTC. The full variable domain, rest sourced from reference TRBV25-1 and TRBJ2-1, is EADIYQTPRYLVIGTGKKITLECSQTMGHDKMYWYQQDPGMELHLIHYSYGVNSTEKGDLSSESTVSRIRTEHFPLTLESARPSHTSQYLCASVRYNEQFFGPGTRLTVL.